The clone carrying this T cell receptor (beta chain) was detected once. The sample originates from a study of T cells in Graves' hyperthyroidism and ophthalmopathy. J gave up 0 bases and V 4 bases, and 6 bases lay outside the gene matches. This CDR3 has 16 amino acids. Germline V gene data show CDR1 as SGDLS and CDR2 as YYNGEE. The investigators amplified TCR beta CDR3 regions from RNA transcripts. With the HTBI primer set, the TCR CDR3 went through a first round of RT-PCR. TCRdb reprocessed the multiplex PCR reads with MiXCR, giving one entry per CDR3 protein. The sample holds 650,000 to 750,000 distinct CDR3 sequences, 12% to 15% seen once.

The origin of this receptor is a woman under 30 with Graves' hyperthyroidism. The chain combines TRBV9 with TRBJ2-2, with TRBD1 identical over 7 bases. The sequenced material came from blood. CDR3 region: CASSPRGTANTGELFF. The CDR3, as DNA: TGTGCCAGCAGCCCGAGAGGGACAGCGAACACCGGGGAGCTGTTTTTT.